The present TCR beta chain was sequenced within a study of T cells after posttransplantation cyclophosphamide. V was shortened by 5 bases and J by 6 bases, with 25 bases between the two germline ends. CDR1 and CDR2 from the germline V gene are LGHNA and YSLEER. The CDR3 consists of 18 residues. Study-level results: Skin or GI-infiltrating T cells shared few TRB sequences with blood.

Libraries were prepared by immunoSEQ multiplex PCR; TCRdb keeps only in-frame clonotypes and omits some of them. Recorded here are tens of thousands of clones, none singletons. This clone was counted at least ten times. Its antigen is still unknown. Specimen: PBMCs. The rearrangement joins TRBV4-3 to TRBJ2-2, with D possibly matching TRBD1 (7 bases). The sequence derives from a woman aged 60 to 75 in good health, CMV-negative, and a related stem cell transplant donor. The CDR3 region has the DNA TGCGCCAGCAGCAATAAGGGGGCGGGCGGGGTTGGGGCCGGGGAGCTGTTTTTT. This codes for CASSNKGAGGVGAGELFF.